This TCR beta chain was captured by sequencing in a study of control samples from healthy donors and cancer patients. This clone has only a few counts. Libraries were prepared by immunoSEQ multiplex PCR; TCRdb keeps only in-frame clonotypes and omits some of them. The table lists 10,000 or so clones, roughly 93% of them singletons. The CDR3 has 16 residues. The V gene lost 0 bases and the J gene lost 7 bases, with 16 bases spanning the gap. CDR1 and CDR2 from the germline V gene are LGHNA and YSLEER. The chain links TRBV4-3 to TRBJ2-1, with D perhaps matching TRBD1 (5 bases). The sequence was collected from a man in his 60s with colorectal cancer. The sequenced sample consisted of PBMCs. The CDR3 DNA follows: TGCGCCAGCAGCCAAGATGAGAGAAGGGGTGAGAATGAGCAGTTCTTC. Translating gives CASSQDERRGENEQFF.